This TCR beta chain was captured in a study of blood T cell repertoires in COVID-19. As for the study in general: Italy, Spain and the United States were the sources of the convalescent and acute COVID-19 samples. T cells, B-cell-depleted T cells, or PBMCs provided the cDNA or gDNA that served as material.

This CDR3 is built from 16 residues. Germline V gene lookup returns CDR1 LGHDT and CDR2 YNNKEL (reference sequence). V lost 4 bases to trimming and J lost 3 bases; unmatched junction nucleotides: 6. This table comes from immunoSEQ multiplex PCR, and its TCRdb copy is limited to in-frame clones, with some not included. The sample yields nearly 110,000 clones, 84% seen once. This TCR was recovered from a human donor in a cohort sampled during active COVID-19. The chain couples TRBV3-1 (or the pseudogene TRBV3-2) to TRBJ2-2; 9 bases line up with TRBD2. The source material was peripheral blood. The CDR3 DNA sequence: TGTGCCAGCAGCCCCTGGGCTAGCGGGGACACCGGGGAGCTGTTTTTT. It encodes CASSPWASGDTGELFF.